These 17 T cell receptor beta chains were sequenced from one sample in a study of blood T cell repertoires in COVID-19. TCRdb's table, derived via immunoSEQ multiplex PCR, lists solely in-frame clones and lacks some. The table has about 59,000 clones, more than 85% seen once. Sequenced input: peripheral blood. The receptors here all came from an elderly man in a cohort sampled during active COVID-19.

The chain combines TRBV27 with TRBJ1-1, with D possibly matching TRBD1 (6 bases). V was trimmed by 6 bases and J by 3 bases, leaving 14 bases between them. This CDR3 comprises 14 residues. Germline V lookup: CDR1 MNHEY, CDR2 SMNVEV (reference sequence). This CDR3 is CASRRPGHDTEAFF. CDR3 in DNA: TGTGCCAGCAGGCGACCGGGACACGACACTGAAGCTTTCTTT.

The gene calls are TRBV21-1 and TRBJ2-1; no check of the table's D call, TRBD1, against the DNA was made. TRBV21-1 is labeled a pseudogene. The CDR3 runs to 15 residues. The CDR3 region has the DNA TGTGCCAGCAGCAAAAAAACAGGGGGTTACAATGAGCAGTTCTTC. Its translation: CASSKKTGGYNEQFF.

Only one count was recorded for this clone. The CDR3 loop reads CASSLGTGLLYGYTF. For the CDR3, the DNA is TGTGCCAGCAGCTTAGGGACAGGGCTTCTCTATGGCTACACCTTC. The J gene is TRBJ1-2, the V gene TRBV7-9; 8 nucleotides match TRBD1. CDR1 and CDR2 (germline): SEHNR, FQNEAQ (reference sequence). This CDR3 is built from 15 residues. V gave up 1 base and J gave up 4 bases; unmatched junction bases: 5.

Here the CDR3 reads CASSFMDRIATF. CDR3 bases: TGTGCCAGCAGCTTCATGGACAGGATAGCCACCTTC. This rearrangement joins TRBV7-2 to TRBJ1-2, with 7 bases identical to TRBD1. This CDR3 spans 12 amino acids. From germline, CDR1 is SGHTA and CDR2 FQGNSA. Germline trimming cut 3 bases from V and 13 bases from J; bases unmatched to any gene: 8.

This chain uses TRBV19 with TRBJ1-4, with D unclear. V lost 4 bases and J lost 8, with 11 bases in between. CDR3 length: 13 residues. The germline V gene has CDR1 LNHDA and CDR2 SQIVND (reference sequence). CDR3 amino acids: CASSSGVSEKLFF. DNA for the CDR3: TGTGCCAGTAGTAGCGGGGTTTCGGAAAAACTGTTTTTT.

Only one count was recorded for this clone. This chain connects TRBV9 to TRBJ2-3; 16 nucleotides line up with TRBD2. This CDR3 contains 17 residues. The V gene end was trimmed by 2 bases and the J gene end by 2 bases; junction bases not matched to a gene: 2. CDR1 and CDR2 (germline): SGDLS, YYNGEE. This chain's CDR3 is CASSVGTSGGVTDTQYF. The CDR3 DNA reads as TGTGCCAGCAGCGTGGGGACTAGCGGGGGGGTCACAGATACGCAGTATTTT.

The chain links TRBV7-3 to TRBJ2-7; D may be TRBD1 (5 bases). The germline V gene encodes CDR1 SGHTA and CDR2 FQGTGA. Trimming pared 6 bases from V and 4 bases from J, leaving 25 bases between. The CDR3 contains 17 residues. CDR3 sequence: CASSHRGFWDSIYEQYF. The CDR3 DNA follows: TGTGCCAGCAGTCATAGGGGTTTCTGGGATTCTATATACGAGCAGTACTTC.

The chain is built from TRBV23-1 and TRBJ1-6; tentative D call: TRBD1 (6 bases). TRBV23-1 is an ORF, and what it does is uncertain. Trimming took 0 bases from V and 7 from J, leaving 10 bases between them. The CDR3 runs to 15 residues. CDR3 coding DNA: TGCGCCAGCAGTCAATCATCAGGGGCGAATTCACCCCTCCACTTT. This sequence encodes CASSQSSGANSPLHF.

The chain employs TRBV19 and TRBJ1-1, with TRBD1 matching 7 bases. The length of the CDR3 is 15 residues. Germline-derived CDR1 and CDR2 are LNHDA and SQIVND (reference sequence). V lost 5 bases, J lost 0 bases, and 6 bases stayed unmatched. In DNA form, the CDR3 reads TGTGCCAGTAGTGTTAGGGGACAGATGAACACTGAAGCTTTCTTT. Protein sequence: CASSVRGQMNTEAFF.

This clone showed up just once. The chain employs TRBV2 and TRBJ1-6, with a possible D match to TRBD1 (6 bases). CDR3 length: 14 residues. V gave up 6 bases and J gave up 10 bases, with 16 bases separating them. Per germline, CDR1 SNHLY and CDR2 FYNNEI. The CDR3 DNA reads TGTGCCAGCAGGGAAAGACAGGACTGGTCACCCCTCCACTTT. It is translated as CASRERQDWSPLHF.

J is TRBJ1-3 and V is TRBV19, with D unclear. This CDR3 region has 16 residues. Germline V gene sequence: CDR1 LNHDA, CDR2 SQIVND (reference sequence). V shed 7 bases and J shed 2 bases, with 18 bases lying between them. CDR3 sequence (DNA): TGTGCCAGTACCCCTTTTATTGGGGAGGCTGGAAACACCATATATTTT. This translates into CASTPFIGEAGNTIYF. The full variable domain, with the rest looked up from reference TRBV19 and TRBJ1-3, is DGGITQSPKYLFRKEGQNVTLSCEQNLNHDAMYWYRQDPGQGLRLIYYSQIVNDFQKGDIAEGYSVSREKKESFPLTVTSAQKNPTAFYLCASTPFIGEAGNTIYFGEGSWLTVV.

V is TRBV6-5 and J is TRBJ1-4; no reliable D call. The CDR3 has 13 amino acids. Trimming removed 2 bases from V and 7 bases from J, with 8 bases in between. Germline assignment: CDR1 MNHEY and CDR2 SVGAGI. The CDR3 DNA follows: TGTGCCAGCAGTTACCTACCGGGTGAAAAACTGTTTTTT. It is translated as CASSYLPGEKLFF.

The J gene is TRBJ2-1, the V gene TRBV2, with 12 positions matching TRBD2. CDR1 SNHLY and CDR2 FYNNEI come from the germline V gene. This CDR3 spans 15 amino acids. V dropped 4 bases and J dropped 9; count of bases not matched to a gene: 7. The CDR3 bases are TGTGCCAGCAGTGCTCTAGCGGGAGGGCCCCGTGAGCAGTTCTTC. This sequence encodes CASSALAGGPREQFF. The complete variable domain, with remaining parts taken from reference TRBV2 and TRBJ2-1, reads EPEVTQTPSHQVTQMGQEVILRCVPISNHLYFYWYRQILGQKVEFLVSFYNNEISEKSEIFDDQFSVERPDGSNFTLKIRSTKLEDSAMYFCASSALAGGPREQFFGPGTRLTVL.

The CDR3 here is CASSEGAIANTEAFF. As DNA, the CDR3 is TGTGCCAGCAGTGAGGGGGCTATTGCGAACACTGAAGCTTTCTTT. The chain couples TRBV2 to TRBJ1-1, with D possibly TRBD1 on 6 matching bases. Germline CDR1 is SNHLY and CDR2 is FYNNEI. The CDR3 is 15 amino acids. V lost 3 bases and J lost 1, with 12 bases in between.

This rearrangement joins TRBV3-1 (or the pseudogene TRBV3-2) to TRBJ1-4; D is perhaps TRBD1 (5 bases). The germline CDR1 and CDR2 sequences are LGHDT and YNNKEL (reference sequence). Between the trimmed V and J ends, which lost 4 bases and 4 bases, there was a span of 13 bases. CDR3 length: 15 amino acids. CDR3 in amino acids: CASSPSRGYNEKLFF. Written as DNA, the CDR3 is TGTGCCAGCAGCCCTTCAAGGGGTTATAATGAAAAACTGTTTTTT.

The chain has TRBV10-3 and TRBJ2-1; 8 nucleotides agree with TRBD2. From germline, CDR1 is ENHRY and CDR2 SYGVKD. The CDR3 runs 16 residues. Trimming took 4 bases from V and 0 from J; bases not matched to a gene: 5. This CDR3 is CAISAKRGSSYNEQFF. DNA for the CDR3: TGTGCCATCAGTGCAAAGCGGGGGAGCTCCTACAATGAGCAGTTCTTC.

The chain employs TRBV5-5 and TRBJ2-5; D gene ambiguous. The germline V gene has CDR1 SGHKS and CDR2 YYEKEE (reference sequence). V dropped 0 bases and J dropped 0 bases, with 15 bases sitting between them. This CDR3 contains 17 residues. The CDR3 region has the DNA TGTGCCAGCAGCTTGGTATTGGAGACCCCCTACCAAGAGACCCAGTACTTC. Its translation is CASSLVLETPYQETQYF. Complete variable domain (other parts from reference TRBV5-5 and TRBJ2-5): DAGVTQSPTHLIKTRGQQVTLRCSPISGHKSVSWYQQVLGQGPQFIFQYYEKEERGRGNFPDRFSARQFPNYSSELNVNALLLGDSALYLCASSLVLETPYQETQYFGPGTRLLVL.